The sequence of this TCR beta chain was determined in a study of T-cell memory formation after mild COVID-19 (dated by TCRdb to about 2021). For context, the study as a whole: TCR sequence clusters from the two donors were found to be largely donor specific. In two donors, T-cell clones that expanded and contracted after mild COVID-19 were followed by sequencing TCRalpha and TCRbeta repertoires longitudinally. Two young, previously healthy adult volunteers, one female and one male, were included in the cohort. The study at large found these results: The detection of some responding clones in pre-infection memory suggests that pre-existing cross-reactive memory T cells joined the SARS-CoV-2 response. Clones that contracted from day 15 to 85 showed balanced CD4/CD8 phenotypes, whereas a second wave of clones that expanded from day 15 to 37 leaned towards CD4+. Whether the second-wave clones peaking on day 37 were SARS-CoV-2 specific was not confirmed. Contracting CD4+ clones turned up mainly in the CM and EM memory subsets, whereas EMRA was where CD8+ clones were enriched. The study included only a couple of mild cases, and larger cohorts that include severe cases with pre-infection samples were judged to be necessary.

Ficoll-Paque density gradient centrifugation was used to isolate PBMCs. For sequencing, an Illumina NovaSeq 6000 was employed. Using 5'RACE with constant-segment primers, TCRalpha and TCRbeta cDNA libraries were constructed, with sample barcodes and unique molecular identifiers added in the process. Trizol reagent was used to extract RNA from every sample. The libraries were amplified in two PCR steps, and the second step added a second sample barcode and Illumina TruSeq adapters. Libraries were sequenced on an Illumina NovaSeq with 2 x 150 bp paired-end reads. As for the original processing: Reads were demultiplexed and collapsed into UMI-guided consensus sequences with migec v1.2.7. With mixcr v2.1.11, UMI consensuses were aligned to TRA and TRB V and J templates and assembled into clonotypes. Clonotypes were classified as expanded or contracted when called significant by both edgeR and NoisET, with noise models trained on biological replicates. For edgeR calls, the thresholds were a false discovery rate-adjusted p below 0.01 and a log2 fold-change of 1. As an exploratory analysis of dynamics, PCA with hierarchical clustering was applied to max-normalized trajectories of the 1000 most abundant clonotypes. The CD4 or CD8 phenotype of responding clones was assigned using the separately sequenced CD4+ and CD8+ repertoires. TCRdb cleaned the public reads at Q25 with fastp, built clones with MiXCR and kept in-frame beta chains. Rows are combined by CDR3 protein, so each entry shows the most common genes and DNA. TCRdb's processing, not the authors' own work, is the source of the V and J calls. The sample data list roughly 310,000 distinct CDR3 sequences, and about 16% of these were observed just once. Of the sample, more than 20% falls within the top ten clones.

Comments on this clonotype: Its antigen target is currently unknown. Qualities for individual bases were not recorded, and no much larger clone is one base off.

The sequence was obtained from a man younger than 35 who had mild COVID-19 (a few samples of this study predate the infection). The sample titles of this study are shuffled in the database, so cell type and time point are left out; the donor was told from shared clones. The sequenced sample consisted of PBMCs or a T cell subset sorted from them (not recorded which).

The sequenced DNA: TGTGCCAGCAGTTACAATAGGGGCGCAGGCACCGGGGAGCTGTTTTTT. Translated, it reads CASSYNRGAGTGELFF. In this chain, TRBV6-5 is recombined with TRBJ2-2, with TRBD1 tentatively as D gene (5 bases match). From a lookup of the germline V gene, CDR1 and CDR2 are MNHEY and SVGAGI. The CDR3 runs 16 residues from the cysteine to the phenylalanine. The DNA shown is the 48-base CDR3, in frame from base 1. V lost 2 bases and J lost 4 bases; the stretch between them is 14 bases long.